This entry concerns a single TCR beta chain. This sample was included in a study of blood T cell repertoires in COVID-19. Across the whole study: Some COVID-19 samples were acute and others convalescent; all came from the United States, Italy and Spain.

The CDR3 sequence is 17 residues long. Trimming left V 2 bases short and J 0 bases short, with 14 bases between. Germline V gene lookup returns CDR1 MDHEN and CDR2 SYDVKM. Original data processing: Counts of nucleated cells, estimated from reference gene primer amplification, were obtained. Profiled with immunoSEQ multiplex PCR; TCRdb holds only in-frame clones, not every one. Clone size and V and J calls were adopted from that table, with D and trimming inferred from the DNA. In the table there are about 250,000 clones, around 84% of which are singletons. Cohorts were based on clinical histories the participants reported.

The sequencing sample was made of PBMCs or T cells enriched from blood (not recorded which). V gene TRBV28 combines with J gene TRBJ2-4, with unresolved D. This receptor was taken from a young man who had recovered from COVID-19. The CDR3 loop reads CASSLDEAYEAKNIQYF. The CDR3 bases are TGTGCCAGCAGTTTAGATGAGGCCTACGAAGCCAAAAACATTCAGTACTTC.